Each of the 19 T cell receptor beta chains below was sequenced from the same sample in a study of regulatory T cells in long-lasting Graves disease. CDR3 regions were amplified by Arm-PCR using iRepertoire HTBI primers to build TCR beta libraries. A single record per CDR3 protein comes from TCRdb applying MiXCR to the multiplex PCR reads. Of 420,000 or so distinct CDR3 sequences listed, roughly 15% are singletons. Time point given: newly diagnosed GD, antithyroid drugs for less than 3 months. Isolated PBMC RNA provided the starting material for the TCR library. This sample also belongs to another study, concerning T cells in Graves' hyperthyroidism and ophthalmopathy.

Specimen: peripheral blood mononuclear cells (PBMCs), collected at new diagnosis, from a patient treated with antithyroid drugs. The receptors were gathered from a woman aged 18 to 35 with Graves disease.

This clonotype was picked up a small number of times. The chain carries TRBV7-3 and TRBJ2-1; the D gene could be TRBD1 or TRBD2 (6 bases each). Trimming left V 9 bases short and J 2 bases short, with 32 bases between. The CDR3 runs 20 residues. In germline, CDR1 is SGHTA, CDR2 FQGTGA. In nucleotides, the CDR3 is TGTGCCAGAGAGATAAAAATGGAGGGGGTACGGATAACTCCCTACAATGAGCAGTTCTTC. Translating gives CAREIKMEGVRITPYNEQFF.

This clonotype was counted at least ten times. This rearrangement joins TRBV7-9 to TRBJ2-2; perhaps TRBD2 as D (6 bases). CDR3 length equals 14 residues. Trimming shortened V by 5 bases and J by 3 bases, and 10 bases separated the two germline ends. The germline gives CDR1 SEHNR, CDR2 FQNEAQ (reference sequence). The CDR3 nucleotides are TGTGCCAGCAGCCCCGGGGGACACACCGGGGAGCTGTTTTTT. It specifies CASSPGGHTGELFF.

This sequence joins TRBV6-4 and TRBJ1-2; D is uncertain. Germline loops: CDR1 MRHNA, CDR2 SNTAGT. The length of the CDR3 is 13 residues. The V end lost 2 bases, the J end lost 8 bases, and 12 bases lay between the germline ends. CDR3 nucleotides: TGTGCCAGCAGTGACACGGGCCGTGGGGGCTACACCTTC. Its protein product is CASSDTGRGGYTF.

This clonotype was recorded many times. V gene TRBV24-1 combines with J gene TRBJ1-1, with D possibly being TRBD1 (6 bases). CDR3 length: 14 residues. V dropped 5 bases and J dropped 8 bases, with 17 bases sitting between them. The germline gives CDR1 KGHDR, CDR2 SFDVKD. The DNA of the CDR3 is TGTGCCACCAGTGCGACAGGCAGGCTGTTCGAAGCTTTCTTT. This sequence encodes CATSATGRLFEAFF.

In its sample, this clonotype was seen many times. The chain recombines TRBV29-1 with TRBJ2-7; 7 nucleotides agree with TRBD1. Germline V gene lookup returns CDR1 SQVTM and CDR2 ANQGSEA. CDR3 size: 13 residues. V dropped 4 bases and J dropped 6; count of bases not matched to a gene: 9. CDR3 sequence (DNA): TGCAGCGTTGCCGTGACAGGGCGGGTCGAGCAGTACTTC. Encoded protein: CSVAVTGRVEQYF.

CDR3 residues: CASSQDPLVSVDEQYF. The CDR3 bases are TGCGCCAGCAGCCAAGACCCCCTGGTGTCGGTGGACGAGCAGTACTTC. The V call is TRBV4-3, the J call TRBJ2-7; D call uncertain. This CDR3 has 16 residues. The germline CDR1 and CDR2 sequences are LGHNA and YSLEER. V was shortened by 0 bases and J by 5 bases, with 17 bases between the two germline ends.

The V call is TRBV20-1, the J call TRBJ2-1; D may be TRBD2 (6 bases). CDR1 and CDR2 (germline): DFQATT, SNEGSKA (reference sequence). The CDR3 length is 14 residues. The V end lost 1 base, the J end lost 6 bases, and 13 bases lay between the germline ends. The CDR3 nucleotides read TGCAGTGCTAGAGTTGCGGGAAGGGTCAATGAGCAGTTCTTC. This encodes CSARVAGRVNEQFF.

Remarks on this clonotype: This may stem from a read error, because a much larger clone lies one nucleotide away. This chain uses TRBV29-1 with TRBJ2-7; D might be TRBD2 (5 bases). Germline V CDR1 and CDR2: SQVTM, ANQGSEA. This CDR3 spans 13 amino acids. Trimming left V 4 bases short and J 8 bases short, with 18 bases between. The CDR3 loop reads CSVGFLSGYKQYF. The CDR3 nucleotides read TGCAGCGTTGGGTTTTTATCGGGGTACAAGCAGTACTTC.

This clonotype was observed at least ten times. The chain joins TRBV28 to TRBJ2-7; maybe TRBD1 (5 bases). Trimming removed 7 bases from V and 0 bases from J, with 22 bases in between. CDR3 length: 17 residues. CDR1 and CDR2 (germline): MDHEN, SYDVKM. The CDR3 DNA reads TGTGCCAGCACCAACCCCCGTGCAGGGTCGAGCTCCTACGAGCAGTACTTC. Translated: CASTNPRAGSSSYEQYF. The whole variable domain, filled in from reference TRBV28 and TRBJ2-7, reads DVKVTQSSRYLVKRTGEKVFLECVQDMDHENMFWYRQDPGLGLRLIYFSYDVKMKEKGDIPEGYSVSREKKERFSLILESASTNQTSMYLCASTNPRAGSSSYEQYFGPGTRLTVT.

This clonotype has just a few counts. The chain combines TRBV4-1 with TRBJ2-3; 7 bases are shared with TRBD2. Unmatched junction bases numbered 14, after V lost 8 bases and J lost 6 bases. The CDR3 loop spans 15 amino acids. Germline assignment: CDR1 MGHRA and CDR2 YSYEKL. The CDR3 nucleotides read TGCGCCAGCGCCCCCTCGGAGATTAGCGGGGATACGCAGTATTTT. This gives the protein CASAPSEISGDTQYF.

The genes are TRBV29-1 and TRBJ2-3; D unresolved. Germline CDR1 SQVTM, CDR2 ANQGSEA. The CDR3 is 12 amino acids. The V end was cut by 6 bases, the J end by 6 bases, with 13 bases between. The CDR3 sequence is CSVKHYPDTQYF. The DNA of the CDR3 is TGCAGCGTAAAACACTACCCCGATACGCAGTATTTT.

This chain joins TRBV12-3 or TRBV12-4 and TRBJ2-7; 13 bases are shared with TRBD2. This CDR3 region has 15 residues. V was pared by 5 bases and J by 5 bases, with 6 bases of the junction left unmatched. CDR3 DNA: TGTGCCAGCAGTCCCCGACTAGCGGGAGGCCACGAGCAGTACTTC. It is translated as CASSPRLAGGHEQYF.

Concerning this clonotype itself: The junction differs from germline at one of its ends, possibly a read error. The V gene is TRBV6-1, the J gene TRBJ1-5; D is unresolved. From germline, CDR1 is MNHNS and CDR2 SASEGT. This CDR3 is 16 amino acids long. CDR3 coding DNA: TGTGCCAGCAGTCCCGACGGGGTGTTGGGCGCTCAGCCCCGGCATTTT. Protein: CASSPDGVLGAQPRHF.

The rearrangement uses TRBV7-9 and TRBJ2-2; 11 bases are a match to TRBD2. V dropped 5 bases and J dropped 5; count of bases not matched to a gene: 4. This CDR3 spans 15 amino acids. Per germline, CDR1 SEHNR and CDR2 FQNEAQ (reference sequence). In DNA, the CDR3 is TGTGCCAGCAGCCAACTAGCGGGAGAGACCGGGGAGCTGTTTTTT. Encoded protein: CASSQLAGETGELFF.

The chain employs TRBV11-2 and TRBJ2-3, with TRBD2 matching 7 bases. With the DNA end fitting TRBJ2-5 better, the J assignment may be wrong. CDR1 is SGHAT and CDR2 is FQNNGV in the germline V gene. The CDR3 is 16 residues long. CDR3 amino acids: CASSSSSGGLQETQYF. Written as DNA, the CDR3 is TGTGCCAGCAGCTCTTCTAGCGGAGGACTTCAAGAGACCCAGTACTTC.

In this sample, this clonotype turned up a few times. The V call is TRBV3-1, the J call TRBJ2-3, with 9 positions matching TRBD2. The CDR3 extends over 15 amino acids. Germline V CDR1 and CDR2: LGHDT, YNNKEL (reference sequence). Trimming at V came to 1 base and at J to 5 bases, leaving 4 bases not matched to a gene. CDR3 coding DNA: TGTGCCAGCAGCCAAGGCGGGAGGGCCTTAGATACGCAGTATTTT. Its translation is CASSQGGRALDTQYF.

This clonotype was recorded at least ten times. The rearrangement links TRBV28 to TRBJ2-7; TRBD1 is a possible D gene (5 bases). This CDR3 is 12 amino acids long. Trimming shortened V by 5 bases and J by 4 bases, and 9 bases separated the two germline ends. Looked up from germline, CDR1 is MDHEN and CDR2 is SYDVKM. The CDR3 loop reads CASSNPGYEQYF. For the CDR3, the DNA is TGTGCCAGCAGTAATCCAGGGTACGAGCAGTACTTC.

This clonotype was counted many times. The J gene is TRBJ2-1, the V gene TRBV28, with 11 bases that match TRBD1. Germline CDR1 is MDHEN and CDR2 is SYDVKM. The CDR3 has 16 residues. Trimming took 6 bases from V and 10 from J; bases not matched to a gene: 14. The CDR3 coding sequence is TGTGCCAGCAGCCTTAGGGCCGGGACAGGGGGGCAAGAGCAGTTCTTC. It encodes CASSLRAGTGGQEQFF.

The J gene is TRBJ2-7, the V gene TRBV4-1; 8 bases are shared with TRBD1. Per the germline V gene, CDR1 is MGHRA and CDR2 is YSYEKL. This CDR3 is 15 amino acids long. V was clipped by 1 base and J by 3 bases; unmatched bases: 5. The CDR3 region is CASSQGPTGDYEQYF. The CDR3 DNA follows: TGCGCCAGCAGCCAAGGTCCGACAGGGGACTACGAGCAGTACTTC.